This T cell receptor beta chain was observed in a study of cytomegalovirus exposure and HLA in healthy donors. Primers included in the PCR were 60 Vbeta and 13 Jbeta primers. Sequencing used immunoSEQ multiplex PCR; TCRdb keeps in-frame clones, though not all of them. The table has around 33,000 clones, 35% to 50% seen once; the top ten hold roughly 2.1%. The junction had 3 bases not matched to a gene; V was cut back by 7 bases and J by 1 base. This CDR3 region has 13 residues. The germline V gene encodes CDR1 SGHDT and CDR2 YYEEEE. J is TRBJ2-7 and V is TRBV5-6; 9 bases align to TRBD1. The sample comprised PBMCs. This receptor was identified in a woman between 50 and 59 years old in good health and CMV-seronegative. CDR3 DNA sequence: TGTGCCAGCGTAGGACAGGGGTCCTACGAGCAGTACTTC. It specifies CASVGQGSYEQYF.